The 2 T cell receptor beta chains in this list originate from one sample, sequenced in a study of PD-1 and CTLA-4 blockade in melanoma. Profiled with immunoSEQ multiplex PCR; TCRdb holds only in-frame clones, not every one. Here the sample spans 25,000 to 35,000 clones, roughly nine tenths being singletons. The starting material was CD8+ T cells from peripheral blood, obtained before anti-PD-1 treatment. The receptors come from a human donor with melanoma.

V gene TRBV24-1 combines with J gene TRBJ2-3; 10 nucleotides match TRBD2. Germline V gene lookup returns CDR1 KGHDR and CDR2 SFDVKD. The CDR3 sequence is 15 residues long. V lost 7 bases and J lost 0; bases outside the gene matches: 3. The CDR3 spells CATSLSGRSTDTQYF. The DNA of the CDR3 is TGTGCCACCAGCCTTAGCGGGAGGAGCACAGATACGCAGTATTTT.

The chain uses TRBV6-5 and TRBJ2-2, with D unresolved. The ends were cut back, 0 bases at V and 1 base at J, with 9 bases in the middle. The CDR3 totals 16 residues. Germline V gives CDR1 MNHEY, CDR2 SVGAGI. The CDR3 DNA sequence: TGTGCCAGCAGTTACTCGCTCGAGGAGAACACCGGGGAGCTGTTTTTT. This translates into CASSYSLEENTGELFF.